This TCR beta chain derives from a study of shared clonotypes between healthy human individuals (dated by TCRdb to 2018 to 2020). Broadly, across the study: A few men and a couple of women, aged 18 to 49 years, made up the cohort. For each donor, CD4 naive and CD4 memory were each given three plates, CD8 naive was given two plates, and CD8 memory was given one plate. The study deeply sequenced blood TCR repertoires of five healthy adults to estimate repertoire size and the extent of clonotype sharing between individuals. Different laboratories and diverse techniques were used to prepare libraries and sequence TCR repertoires, to increase sequencing depth and limit assay-specific biases. Leukapheresis yielded between about 0.9 and 10 billion PBMCs per donor.

The donors were healthy, HIV-negative adults who had no recently reported acute infections or vaccinations. All donors were Caucasian adults living in Nashville, Tennessee, USA. CD4+ T cells were enriched by magnetic negative selection, after which naive cells were positively selected on CD45RA and the negative fraction was taken as the memory subset. Blood was obtained by leukapheresis, after which PBMCs were separated by Ficoll-Histopaque density gradient centrifugation and cryopreserved in liquid nitrogen vapor phase. Analytical flow cytometry was used to check the purity and quantity of every magnetically sorted T cell population. Genomic DNA was isolated from every sorted fraction and measured by UV absorbance on a Nanodrop 2000c. V lost 2 bases and J lost 1 base; the stretch between them is 5 bases long. The CDR3, from cysteine to phenylalanine, totals 13 residues. Only the CDR3 DNA is retained, 39 bases long and in frame from the first base. The germline V gene encodes CDR1 SEHNR and CDR2 FQNEAQ (reference sequence).

TCR CDR3 regions were amplified from genomic DNA by multiplex PCR using the deep immunoSEQ assay. Extracted genomic DNA from each cell subset was spread evenly across all wells of several immunoSEQ 96-well plates, with each plate serving as a replicate. Each replicate PCR for sorted subsets received roughly 200 ng genomic DNA, equal to tens of thousands of T cell genomes. The purified libraries were quantified using a Qubit 3.0 fluorometer, sized with a Bioanalyzer 2100, and then quantified again using the KAPA Library Quantification kit. Each immunoSEQ 96-well plate was sequenced on its own single-read 150-cycle Illumina NextSeq 550 flow cell. In the original analysis: Because only junctional sequences without quality scores were contained in the immunoSEQ output, filtering matching that applied to full-length reads could not be performed. To assign V/J genes and CDR3, sequences were annotated against IMGT germline references using PyIR, a Python wrapper for IgBLAST v1.9. Reads were removed for weak V/J assignments (E-value above 1e-6), missing CDR3, stop codons, out-of-frame junctions, or ambiguous translated residues. V3J clonotypes were defined as sequences sharing the same inferred V gene, J gene, and CDR3 amino acid sequence. The percentage overlap between two repertoires was calculated by dividing the number of shared unique clonotypes by the size of the smaller repertoire. Richness of each repertoire was evaluated using RTK rarefaction, the Chao1 estimator, and Recon v2.1 estimates of unobserved clonotypes. OLGA was used to compute generation probabilities for all TCRbeta clonotypes that the gDNA method yielded from a few donors. TCRdb's version of the immuneACCESS table is confined to in-frame rearrangements and falls short of the full clone set. An unresolved V gene accounts for under half of the shortfall where checked; the remainder is of unknown origin. The V and J calls and the clone size are those of that table, but D and trimming were determined from the DNA. Here the sample has a few million clones; just under 95% occur a single time. Together, the top ten hold about 0.41% of the sample.

Concerning this clone: The antigen it binds to is not known. This clone may be a read error of a much larger clone one base away.

Results the study describes overall, beyond this receptor: Compared with non-shared clonotypes, clonotypes shared by all four sorted-subset donors had higher generation probabilities. Because the study included only a small number of donors, the genetic and exposure-history diversity represented was limited. Based on pairwise subsampling, the degree of clonotype sharing among donors was expected to be affected by sequencing depth. Across a handful of donors, around 5% of naive CD4, roughly 3.5% of naive CD8, approximately 2.5% of memory CD4, and about 0.4% of memory CD8 clonotypes were shared. Incomplete sequencing was indicated by rarefaction of sorted-subset datasets, despite the large sequencing depth. Sampling was restricted to blood, and TCR repertoires in tissue are likely to differ from TCR repertoires in blood. Larger estimated clonotype richness was generally found for naive subsets than for memory subsets.

The TCR comes from a man between 18 and 35 years old in good health. Some clones in this sample may be carry-over from other donors' samples. The chain is made from TRBV7-9 and TRBJ1-1; the D segment cannot be called with confidence. Sequenced sample: naive CD4+ T cells from PBMCs. What the cell subset or site label conveys for this sample: CD45RA+ positively selected. The sequenced DNA: TGTGCCAGCAGCTTATACGGGAACACTGAAGCTTTCTTT. Translated, this gives CASSLYGNTEAFF. This CDR3, with the reference TRBV7-9 and TRBJ1-1 proteins standing in past its ends, gives the full variable domain DTGVSQNPRHKITKRGQNVTFRCDPISEHNRLYWYRQTLGQGPEFLTYFQNEAQLEKSRLLSDRFSAERPKGSFSTLEIQRTEQGDSAMYLCASSLYGNTEAFFGQGTRLTVV.